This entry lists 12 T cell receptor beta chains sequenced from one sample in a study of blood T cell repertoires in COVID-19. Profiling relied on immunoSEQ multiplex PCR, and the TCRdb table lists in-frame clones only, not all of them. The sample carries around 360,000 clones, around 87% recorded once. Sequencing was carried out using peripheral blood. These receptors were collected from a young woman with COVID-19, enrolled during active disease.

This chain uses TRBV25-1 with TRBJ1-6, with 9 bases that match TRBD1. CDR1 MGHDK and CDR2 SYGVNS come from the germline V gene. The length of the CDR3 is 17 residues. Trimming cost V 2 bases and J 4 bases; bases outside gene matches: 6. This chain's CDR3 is CASSERDRVGYNSPLHF. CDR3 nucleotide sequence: TGTGCCAGCAGTGAAAGGGACAGGGTCGGATATAATTCACCCCTCCACTTT.

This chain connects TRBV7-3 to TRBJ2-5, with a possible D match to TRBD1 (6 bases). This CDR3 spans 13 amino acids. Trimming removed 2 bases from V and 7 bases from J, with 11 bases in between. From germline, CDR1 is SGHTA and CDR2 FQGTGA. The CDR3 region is CASSLDRSGTQYF. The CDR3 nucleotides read TGTGCCAGCAGCTTAGACAGGTCTGGGACCCAGTACTTC.

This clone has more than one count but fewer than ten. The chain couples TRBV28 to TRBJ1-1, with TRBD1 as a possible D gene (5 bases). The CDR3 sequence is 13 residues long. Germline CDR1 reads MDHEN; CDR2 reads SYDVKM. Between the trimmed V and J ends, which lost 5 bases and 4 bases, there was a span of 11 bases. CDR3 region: CASSPRQSTEAFF. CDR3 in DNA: TGTGCCAGCAGTCCGAGACAGAGCACTGAAGCTTTCTTT.

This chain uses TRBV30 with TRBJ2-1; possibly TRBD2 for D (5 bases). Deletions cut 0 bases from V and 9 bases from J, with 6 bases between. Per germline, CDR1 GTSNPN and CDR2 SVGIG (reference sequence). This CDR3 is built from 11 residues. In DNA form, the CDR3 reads TGTGCCTGGAGTGTAGCGGTTGAGCAGTTCTTC. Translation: CAWSVAVEQFF.

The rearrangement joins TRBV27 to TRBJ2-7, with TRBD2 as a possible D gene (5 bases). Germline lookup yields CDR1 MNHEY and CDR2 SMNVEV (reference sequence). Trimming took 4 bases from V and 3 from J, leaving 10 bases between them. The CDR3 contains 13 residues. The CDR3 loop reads CASSSGGLYEQYF. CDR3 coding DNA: TGTGCCAGCAGTTCCGGCGGACTCTACGAGCAGTACTTC.

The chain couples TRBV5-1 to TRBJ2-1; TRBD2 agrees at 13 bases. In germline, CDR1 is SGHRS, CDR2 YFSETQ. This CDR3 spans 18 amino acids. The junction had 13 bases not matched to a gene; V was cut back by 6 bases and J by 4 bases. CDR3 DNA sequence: TGCGCCAGCACCCTCGGTAGGACTAGCGGGAGATGGTACAATGAGCAGTTCTTC. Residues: CASTLGRTSGRWYNEQFF.

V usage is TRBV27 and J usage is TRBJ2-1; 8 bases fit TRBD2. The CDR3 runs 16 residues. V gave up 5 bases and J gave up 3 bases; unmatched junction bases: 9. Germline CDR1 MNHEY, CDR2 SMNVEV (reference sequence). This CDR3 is CASSPYRSGIYNEQFF. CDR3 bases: TGTGCCAGCAGTCCTTACCGTAGCGGGATCTACAATGAGCAGTTCTTC.

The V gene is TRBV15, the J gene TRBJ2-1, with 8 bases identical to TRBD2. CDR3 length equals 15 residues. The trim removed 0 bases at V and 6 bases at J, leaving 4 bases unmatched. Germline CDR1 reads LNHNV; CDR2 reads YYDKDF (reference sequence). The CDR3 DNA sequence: TGTGCCACCAGCAGAGACCCAGCGGGAGTCAATGAGCAGTTCTTC. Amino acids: CATSRDPAGVNEQFF.

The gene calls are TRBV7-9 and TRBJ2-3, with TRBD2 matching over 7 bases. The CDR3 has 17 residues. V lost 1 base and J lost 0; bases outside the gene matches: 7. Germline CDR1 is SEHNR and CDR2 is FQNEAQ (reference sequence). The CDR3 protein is CASSLGLAVISTDTQYF. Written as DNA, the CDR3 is TGTGCCAGCAGCTTAGGTCTAGCGGTAATCAGCACAGATACGCAGTATTTT.

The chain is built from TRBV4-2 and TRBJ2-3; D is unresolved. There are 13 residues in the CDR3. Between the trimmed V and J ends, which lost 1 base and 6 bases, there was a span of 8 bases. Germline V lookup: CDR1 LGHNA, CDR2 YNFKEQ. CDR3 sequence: CASSQARFDTQYF. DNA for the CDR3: TGTGCCAGCAGCCAAGCGCGCTTTGATACGCAGTATTTT.

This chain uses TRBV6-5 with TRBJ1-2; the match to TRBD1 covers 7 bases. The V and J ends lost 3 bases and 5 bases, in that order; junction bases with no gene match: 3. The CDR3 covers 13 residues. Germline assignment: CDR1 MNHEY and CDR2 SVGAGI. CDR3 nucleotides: TGTGCCAGCAGTTATCGGACAGGTTATGGCTACACCTTC. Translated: CASSYRTGYGYTF.

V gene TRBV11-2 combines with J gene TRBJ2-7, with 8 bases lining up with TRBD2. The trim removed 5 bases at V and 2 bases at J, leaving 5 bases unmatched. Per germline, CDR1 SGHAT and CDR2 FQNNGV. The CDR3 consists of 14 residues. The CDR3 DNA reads TGTGCCAGCAGCCTTAGCGGGGTTCCCTACGAGCAGTACTTC. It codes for CASSLSGVPYEQYF.